This TCR beta chain was sequenced for a study of identical twins. This clonotype was found a few times. Every donor was a healthy Caucasian. CDR3 length: 15 amino acids. Trimming left V 0 bases short and J 5 bases short, with 14 bases between. Germline CDR1 and CDR2: SGHKS and YYEKEE (reference sequence). It was template switching that added a universal primer site, and there were unique molecular identifiers on the cDNA. TCRdb processed the 5' RACE reads anew with MiXCR; each CDR3 protein has one entry. Among about 340,000 distinct CDR3 sequences listed, around 9.7% were seen once. The gene calls are TRBV5-5 and TRBJ1-1; D perhaps matches TRBD1 (6 bases). The clonotype comes from a woman between 45 and 60 years old in good health. Sequenced: naive T cells sorted from blood. The CDR3 DNA follows: TGTGCCAGCAGCTTGGTACGGGGGGCGGAGACTGAAGCTTTCTTT. This sequence encodes CASSLVRGAETEAFF.